Below are 23 T cell receptor beta chains sequenced from a single sample in a study of blood T cell repertoires in COVID-19. Produced via immunoSEQ multiplex PCR; TCRdb's table is partial and in-frame only. Among 350,000 to 450,000 clones listed, roughly 92% were seen once. Sequencing used PBMCs or T cells enriched from blood (not recorded which). The source is a woman aged 40 to 55 who had been exposed to COVID-19.

The chain joins TRBV6-7 to TRBJ1-2; possibly TRBD1 for D (5 bases). Being an ORF, TRBV6-7 has a function that is uncertain. Trimming left V 6 bases short and J 8 bases short, with 16 bases between. The CDR3 consists of 13 residues. The CDR3 bases are TGTGCCAGCAGCCTGGGACTTTCCCCCGGCTACACCTTC. It translates to CASSLGLSPGYTF.

The chain combines TRBV19 with TRBJ2-7, with 7 positions matching TRBD1. Trimming took 5 bases from V and 0 from J; bases not matched to a gene: 7. There are 15 residues in the CDR3. Germline CDR1 LNHDA, CDR2 SQIVND (reference sequence). The CDR3 DNA reads TGTGCCAGTAGTCGGACAGGCGCGCGCTCCTACGAGCAGTACTTC. It specifies CASSRTGARSYEQYF.

J is TRBJ2-7 and V is TRBV5-1, with 11 positions matching TRBD1. Losses at the gene ends were 3 bases for V and 2 bases for J; bases not matched to a gene: 7. The CDR3 is 16 residues long. Germline CDR1 SGHRS, CDR2 YFSETQ. The CDR3 region has the DNA TGCGCCAGCAGCTCACCGGGACAGGGGGTTCCCTACGAGCAGTACTTC. As protein: CASSSPGQGVPYEQYF.

This clone has more than one count but fewer than ten. The gene calls are TRBV30 and TRBJ2-2; D is perhaps TRBD2 (6 bases). Germline CDR1 and CDR2: GTSNPN and SVGIG (reference sequence). The germline V and J ends were trimmed by 3 bases and 4 bases, with 15 bases remaining between them. The CDR3 has 15 residues. The CDR3 is CAWSVAESGTGELFF. The CDR3 DNA sequence: TGTGCCTGGAGCGTAGCGGAGTCGGGCACCGGGGAGCTGTTTTTT.

The chain has TRBV5-1 and TRBJ2-3, with 10 bases that match TRBD1. Trimming cost V 4 bases and J 3 bases; bases outside gene matches: 14. The CDR3 has 18 amino acids. Germline CDR1 is SGHRS and CDR2 is YFSETQ. The CDR3 is CASSPQRDRGKATDTQYF. The DNA of the CDR3 is TGCGCCAGCAGCCCCCAAAGGGACAGGGGAAAGGCGACAGATACGCAGTATTTT.

The chain is built from TRBV7-2 and TRBJ2-7; 8 bases map to TRBD2. The CDR3 consists of 15 residues. V shed 3 bases, J shed 7 bases, and the junction held 11 bases outside the gene matches. Germline V gene data show CDR1 as SGHTA and CDR2 as FQGNSA. DNA of the CDR3: TGTGCCAGCAGCTTTGGCGGGGGCGGGAGGTTGGAGCAGTACTTC. This encodes CASSFGGGGRLEQYF. Supplemented by reference TRBV7-2 and TRBJ2-7, the full variable domain reads GAGVSQSPSNKVTEKGKDVELRCDPISGHTALYWYRQSLGQGLEFLIYFQGNSAPDKSGLPSDRFSAERTGGSVSTLTIQRTQQEDSAVYLCASSFGGGGRLEQYFGPGTRLTVT.

The CDR3 DNA reads as TGTGCCACCAGTGAGTTCTCAGGTACCGGCTCCTACAATGAGCAGTTCTTC. It yields the protein CATSEFSGTGSYNEQFF. The gene calls are TRBV24-1 and TRBJ2-1; D is uncertain. CDR3 length: 17 residues. V was trimmed by 4 bases and J by 0 bases, leaving 15 bases between them. CDR1 is KGHDR and CDR2 is SFDVKD in the germline V gene.

The chain carries TRBV6-5 and TRBJ1-5; 7 positions match TRBD1. Losses at the gene ends were 5 bases for V and 6 bases for J; bases not matched to a gene: 10. The germline V gene has CDR1 MNHEY and CDR2 SVGAGI. The CDR3 has 15 amino acids. This chain's CDR3 is CASSQRDSSGQPQHF. Written as DNA, the CDR3 is TGTGCCAGCAGTCAAAGGGACAGTTCAGGTCAGCCCCAGCATTTT.

The CDR3 spells CASSPGTGIGYTF. In DNA form, the CDR3 reads TGTGCCAGCAGCCCCGGGACAGGGATCGGCTACACCTTC. The chain combines TRBV6-6 with TRBJ1-2, with TRBD1 matching over 9 bases. V was pared by 6 bases and J by 8 bases, with 7 bases of the junction left unmatched. The CDR3 spans 13 residues. Germline-derived CDR1 and CDR2 are MNHNY and SVGAGI (reference sequence).

This chain uses TRBV19 with TRBJ1-2; the D gene is possibly TRBD1 (6 bases). The CDR3 sequence is 13 residues long. Per the germline V gene, CDR1 is LNHDA and CDR2 is SQIVND (reference sequence). V lost 3 bases, J lost 6 bases, and 11 bases lay in between. The CDR3 loop is CASSIAKGDGYTF. The CDR3 coding sequence is TGTGCCAGTAGTATTGCCAAGGGGGATGGCTACACCTTC.

The genes are TRBV5-5 and TRBJ1-2; possibly TRBD1 for D (6 bases). The CDR3 covers 13 residues. Trimming took 4 bases from V and 6 from J, leaving 13 bases between them. CDR1 is SGHKS, CDR2 YYEKEE, per germline (reference sequence). The CDR3 region has the DNA TGTGCCAGCAGCGTAACAGGGTTCGATGGCTACACCTTC. This translates into CASSVTGFDGYTF.

This rearrangement joins TRBV3-1 (or the pseudogene TRBV3-2) to TRBJ1-6; D gene uncertain. V was clipped by 4 bases and J by 6 bases, with 19 bases between them. The CDR3 is made up of 17 amino acids. Per germline, CDR1 LGHDT and CDR2 YNNKEL (reference sequence). The CDR3 DNA is TGTGCCAGCAGCCCTGAGATCGGAGAATCTGGTAATTCACCCCTCCACTTT. Amino acid sequence: CASSPEIGESGNSPLHF.

This chain links TRBV24-1 with TRBJ2-7, with TRBD1 identical over 7 bases. Germline lookup yields CDR1 KGHDR and CDR2 SFDVKD. V lost 9 bases, J lost 0 bases, and 7 bases stayed unmatched. CDR3 length: 14 residues. The CDR3 spells CATEMGQSSYEQYF. CDR3 DNA: TGTGCCACCGAGATGGGACAGAGCTCCTACGAGCAGTACTTC.

V gene TRBV5-4 combines with J gene TRBJ2-1; D might be TRBD2 (6 bases). V was shortened by 4 bases and J by 9 bases, with 17 bases between the two germline ends. This CDR3 has 14 residues. The germline V gene has CDR1 SGHNT and CDR2 YYREEE (reference sequence). The CDR3 spells CASSLRTTLGEQFF. The DNA for the CDR3 is TGTGCCAGCAGCCTCCGGACTACCCTAGGTGAGCAGTTCTTC.

The rearrangement links TRBV5-1 to TRBJ1-4; D gene uncertain. This CDR3 comprises 15 residues. Germline V gene sequence: CDR1 SGHRS, CDR2 YFSETQ. Trimming shortened V by 0 bases and J by 7 bases, and 13 bases separated the two germline ends. CDR3: CASSLVAGYGEKLFF. Written as DNA, the CDR3 is TGCGCCAGCAGCTTGGTTGCCGGGTATGGTGAAAAACTGTTTTTT.

This chain uses TRBV15 with TRBJ1-1; 8 bases align to TRBD1. Looked up from germline, CDR1 is LNHNV and CDR2 is YYDKDF (reference sequence). This CDR3 has 14 amino acids. The junction had 2 bases not matched to a gene; V was cut back by 4 bases and J by 1 base. The CDR3 loop reads CATSTRGQNTEAFF. The CDR3 DNA reads TGTGCCACCAGCACCAGGGGGCAGAACACTGAAGCTTTCTTT. The variable domain in full, with the rest retrieved from reference TRBV15 and TRBJ1-1, is DAMVIQNPRYQVTQFGKPVTLSCSQTLNHNVMYWYQQKSSQAPKLLFHYYDKDFNNEADTPDNFQSRRPNTSFCFLDIRSPGLGDTAMYLCATSTRGQNTEAFFGQGTRLTVV.

This chain uses TRBV5-1 with TRBJ1-2; 7 nucleotides match TRBD1. V lost 4 bases to trimming and J lost 11 bases; unmatched junction nucleotides: 14. Germline V gene sequence: CDR1 SGHRS, CDR2 YFSETQ. This CDR3 spans 14 amino acids. CDR3 residues: CASSPDTGVKMYTF. The CDR3 bases are TGCGCCAGCAGCCCAGATACAGGGGTCAAGATGTACACCTTC.

V is TRBV19 and J is TRBJ2-7; no clear D. The germline V gene has CDR1 LNHDA and CDR2 SQIVND (reference sequence). V was cut by 4 bases and J by 3 bases, with 7 bases left in between. The CDR3 totals 12 residues. The CDR3 DNA follows: TGTGCCAGTAGTACTGGGCTCTACGAGCAGTACTTC. Its translation: CASSTGLYEQYF.

The rearrangement uses TRBV30 and TRBJ1-5; no reliable D call. The germline gives CDR1 GTSNPN, CDR2 SVGIG (reference sequence). There are 14 residues in the CDR3. The ends were cut back, 1 base at V and 7 bases at J, with 14 bases in the middle. The CDR3 protein is CAWSGGGAGQPQHF. The CDR3 bases are TGTGCCTGGAGTGGAGGAGGAGCTGGGCAGCCCCAGCATTTT.

The V call is TRBV19, the J call TRBJ1-5; D is perhaps TRBD1 (6 bases). The CDR3 length is 16 residues. With 1 base removed from V and 2 bases from J, the gap between germline ends came to 12 bases. Germline CDR1 LNHDA, CDR2 SQIVND (reference sequence). The CDR3 sequence: CASSIAQGKGNQPQHF. CDR3 sequence (DNA): TGTGCCAGTAGTATAGCACAGGGCAAGGGCAATCAGCCCCAGCATTTT. Using reference TRBV19 and TRBJ1-5 for the parts outside the CDR3, the full variable domain is DGGITQSPKYLFRKEGQNVTLSCEQNLNHDAMYWYRQDPGQGLRLIYYSQIVNDFQKGDIAEGYSVSREKKESFPLTVTSAQKNPTAFYLCASSIAQGKGNQPQHFGDGTRLSIL.

The chain uses TRBV3-1 (or the pseudogene TRBV3-2) and TRBJ1-6; D is undetermined. Trimming took off 0 bases at V and 7 bases at J, with 10 bases between the two ends. CDR3 length: 15 amino acids. Germline lookup yields CDR1 LGHDT and CDR2 YNNKEL (reference sequence). CDR3 nucleotide sequence: TGTGCCAGCAGCCAAGATGGAGGGCAGAATTCACCCCTCCACTTT. Amino acid sequence: CASSQDGGQNSPLHF.

The chain uses TRBV5-1 and TRBJ1-2, with 8 bases that match TRBD1. Looked up from germline, CDR1 is SGHRS and CDR2 is YFSETQ. V lost 3 bases and J lost 4; bases outside the gene matches: 8. The CDR3 contains 15 residues. The CDR3 here is CASSSAGGAGYGYTF. Here the CDR3 DNA reads TGCGCCAGCAGCTCGGCAGGGGGCGCCGGCTATGGCTACACCTTC.

This clone appeared a single time. V and J are TRBV20-1 and TRBJ2-2; no firm D call. The germline V gene encodes CDR1 DFQATT and CDR2 SNEGSKA (reference sequence). V lost 3 bases and J 3 bases, leaving 11 bases between the germline ends. The CDR3 consists of 14 residues. CDR3 loop: CSASSAEHTGELFF. CDR3 nucleotide sequence: TGCAGTGCTAGTTCGGCGGAGCACACCGGGGAGCTGTTTTTT.